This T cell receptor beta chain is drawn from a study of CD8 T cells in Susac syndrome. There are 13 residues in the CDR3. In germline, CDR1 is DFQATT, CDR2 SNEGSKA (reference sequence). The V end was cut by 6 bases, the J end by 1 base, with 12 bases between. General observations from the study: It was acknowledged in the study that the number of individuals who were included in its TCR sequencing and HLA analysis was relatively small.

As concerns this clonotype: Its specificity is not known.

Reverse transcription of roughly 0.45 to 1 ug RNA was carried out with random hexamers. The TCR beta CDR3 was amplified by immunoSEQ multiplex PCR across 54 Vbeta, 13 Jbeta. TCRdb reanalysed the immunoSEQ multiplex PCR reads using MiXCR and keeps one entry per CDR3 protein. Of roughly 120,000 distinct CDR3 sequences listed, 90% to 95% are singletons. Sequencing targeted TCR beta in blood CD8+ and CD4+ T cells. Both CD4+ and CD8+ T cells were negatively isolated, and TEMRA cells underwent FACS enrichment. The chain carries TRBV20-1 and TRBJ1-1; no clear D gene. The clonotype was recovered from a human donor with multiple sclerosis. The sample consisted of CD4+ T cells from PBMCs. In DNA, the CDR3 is TGCAGTGCCCACCTTAGGGCGAACACTGAAGCTTTCTTT. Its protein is CSAHLRANTEAFF.